This TCR beta chain was found in a study of immune evolution from preneoplasia to lung adenocarcinoma. Study-level points and caveats: Top clone share appeared to fall from AAH through AIS, MIA, adenocarcinoma.

In the case of this clone: Its antigen is not known.

Measured with immunoSEQ multiplex PCR; TCRdb has only the in-frame clones, and not every one. Here the sample spans roughly 35,000 clones, 74% being singletons. This receptor was identified in a person in their sixties with lung adenocarcinoma. Specimen: FFPE invasive lung adenocarcinoma tissue.

Here the CDR3 DNA reads TGCAGCGTTACTCCGCCGGGGCTTTTCGAGCAGTACTTC. It is translated as CSVTPPGLFEQYF. The rearrangement uses TRBV29-1 and TRBJ2-7; D might be TRBD1 or TRBD2, each matching 5 bases. Germline values: CDR1 SQVTM, CDR2 ANQGSEA. This CDR3 is built from 13 residues. The V gene lost 5 bases and the J gene lost 6 bases, with 17 bases spanning the gap.